This T cell receptor beta chain is drawn from a study of T cell repertoires in cytomegalovirus infection. General study results and limits: Dominating the ex vivo response were HLA-C-restricted CMV-specific TCR beta clonotypes.

This clonotype was seen ten or more times. Its antigen is still unknown. Per the germline V gene, CDR1 is SGHTA and CDR2 is FQGNSA. The CDR3 is 14 residues long. V lost 3 bases, J lost 4 bases, and 12 bases lay in between. TCRdb analysed the reads with MiXCR anew, one entry per CDR3 protein. The sample holds 550,000 to 700,000 distinct CDR3 sequences; roughly 42% are singletons and the top ten take over 45%. The chain combines TRBV7-2 with TRBJ1-1, with D hard to call. The source was cultured PBMCs, collected from culture after CMV antigen stimulation. This receptor was obtained from a human donor in good health (CMV status not recorded). Some clones in this sample may be carry-over from other donors' samples. In DNA, the CDR3 is TGTGCCAGCAGCTTTGAGGGCTTGATCACTGAAGCTTTCTTT. The encoded protein is CASSFEGLITEAFF. Together with reference TRBV7-2 and TRBJ1-1, the CDR3 gives the full variable domain: GAGVSQSPSNKVTEKGKDVELRCDPISGHTALYWYRQSLGQGLEFLIYFQGNSAPDKSGLPSDRFSAERTGGSVSTLTIQRTQQEDSAVYLCASSFEGLITEAFFGQGTRLTVV.